This TCR beta chain was sequenced during a study of blood T cell repertoires in COVID-19. Study-level information: Samples of COVID-19 (acute and convalescent) were obtained from the United States, Italy and Spain.

Source study methods: It was from reference gene primer amplification that nucleated cell counts were estimated. Produced via immunoSEQ multiplex PCR; TCRdb's table is partial and in-frame only. V, J and clone size were drawn from that table, and D and trimming were deduced from the DNA. The table records over 150,000 clones, approximately 80% of them present only once. A few counts support this clone. The sequence derives from a woman in her sixties or seventies with acute or convalescent COVID-19. Sequenced: peripheral blood.

CDR3 sequence reads: CASTQDSNQPQHF. The CDR3 DNA reads as TGTGCCAGCACCCAGGATAGCAATCAGCCCCAGCATTTT. The gene calls are TRBV2 and TRBJ1-5, with D uncertain. V lost 7 bases, J lost 0 bases, and 7 bases lay in between. Germline V gene sequence: CDR1 SNHLY, CDR2 FYNNEI. There are 13 residues in the CDR3. Based on the CDR3 plus reference TRBV2 and TRBJ1-5, the full variable domain is EPEVTQTPSHQVTQMGQEVILRCVPISNHLYFYWYRQILGQKVEFLVSFYNNEISEKSEIFDDQFSVERPDGSNFTLKIRSTKLEDSAMYFCASTQDSNQPQHFGDGTRLSIL.